This T cell receptor (beta chain) was documented in a study of T cell responses to AZD1222 COVID-19 vaccine (TCRdb year 2021). Study-level background: A total of approximately 230 trial participants underwent TCR sequencing, of whom around 200 received two doses of AZD1222 and about 25 received two doses of the MenACWY control vaccine. Trial participants were enrolled by age into 18-55, 56-69 and 70-plus year subgroups, with roughly 160, 29 and 62 TCR-sequenced participants respectively. What the research found in general, with its limitations: Participants were mostly white British and included more females than males, and it was suggested by the authors that clonal diversity may have been underestimated. The vaccine-associated CD4 TCRs covered the entire spike protein, and the dominant responses fell in regions 160-218 and 743-854. Only 5 to 7 AZD1222 recipients were SARS-CoV-2 seropositive at baseline, limiting conclusions about previously exposed vaccinees. Because no day 14 peak-response samples were available, repertoires were characterized only after the peak T cell response. In the small 56-69-year group, the increase in depth fell short of significance, most likely because of low power. After two AZD1222 doses, spike-specific TCR breadth and depth were significantly higher than at day 0 and than in MenACWY recipients. Reportedly, almost half of the unique spike-specific TCRs recognized epitopes lying outside the regions that are mutated in the B.1.351 and B.1.1.7 variants.

The CDR3 regions of human TCRbeta chains were analyzed by immunosequencing. Processing in the source paper ran as follows. TCRs in the repertoires were compared against a reference library of SARS-CoV-2-specific TCRs that had been generated with the MIRA antigen-specificity platform. Breadth was defined as the fraction of unique TCRs that were SARS-CoV-2-associated. Depth was defined as the fraction of total T cells that were SARS-CoV-2-associated. Using the MIRA data, each spike-specific TCR was assigned both to the spike region to which the TCR was reactive and to a CD4 or CD8 class. Log10-transformed breadth and depth values were compared by one-way ANOVA with Sidak's multiple comparisons tests. In TCRdb, the immuneACCESS table is reduced to in-frame sequences with V and J assigned. These tables do not hold every clone; where another copy was compared, an unresolved V gene accounts for under half, and the others remain unexplained. The DNA gave D and trimming, while V, J and clone size come from that table. The sample table holds roughly 35,000 clones, of which approximately 84% were seen once. Jointly, the top ten make up about 10% of the sample.

As for this clone: Its antigen is currently not known. No base quality information exists; no much larger clone differs at one position.

Reading the label with the study, this specimen's time point is: about 28 days (+/-7) after the second vaccine dose. Because spike-specific TCR depth and breadth did not differ between the two schedules, AZD1222 recipients who got a second dose at roughly 4 weeks were pooled with those who got a second dose at roughly 12 weeks. Vaccinee samples came from UK trials COV001 and COV002, including a single-blind randomized controlled phase 2/3 trial of AZD1222 (ChAdOx1 nCoV-19) in healthy adults. For TCRbeta chain sequencing, PBMC samples from trial participants were taken at day 0 and at day 28 after the second dose. This sequence originates from an adult who received the AZD1222 COVID-19 vaccine. Source: peripheral blood, taken 28 days after the second AZD1222 dose.

The bases are TGTGCCAGCAGTTTGTTGGGGCAGCCCCAGCATTTT. It translates to CASSLLGQPQHF. The V and J genes are TRBV12-3 or TRBV12-4 and TRBJ1-5, with the D gene not confidently named. CDR3 length: 12 amino acids, cysteine to phenylalanine. Only the CDR3 region is kept as DNA, spanning 36 bases read in frame from base 1. V was cut back by 3 bases and J by 7 bases, leaving a gap of 7 bases between them.